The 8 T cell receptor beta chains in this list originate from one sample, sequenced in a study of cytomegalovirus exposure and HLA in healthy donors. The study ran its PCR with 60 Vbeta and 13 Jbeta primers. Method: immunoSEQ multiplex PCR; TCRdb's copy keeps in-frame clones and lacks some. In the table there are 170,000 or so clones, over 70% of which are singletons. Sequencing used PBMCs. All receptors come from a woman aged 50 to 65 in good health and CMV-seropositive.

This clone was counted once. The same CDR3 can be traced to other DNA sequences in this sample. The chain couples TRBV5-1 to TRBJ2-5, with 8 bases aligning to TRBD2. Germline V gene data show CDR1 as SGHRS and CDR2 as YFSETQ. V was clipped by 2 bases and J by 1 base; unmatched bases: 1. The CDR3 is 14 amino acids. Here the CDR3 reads CASSFSGGQETQYF. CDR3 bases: TGCGCCAGCAGCTTCAGCGGGGGCCAAGAGACCCAGTACTTC.

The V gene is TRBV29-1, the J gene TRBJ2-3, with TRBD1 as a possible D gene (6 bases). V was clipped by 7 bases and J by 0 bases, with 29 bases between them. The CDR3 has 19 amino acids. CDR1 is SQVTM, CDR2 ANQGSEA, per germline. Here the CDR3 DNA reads TGCAGCGCCTACACCCACCGGCAGGGGATGAGGGGTAGCACAGATACGCAGTATTTT. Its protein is CSAYTHRQGMRGSTDTQYF.

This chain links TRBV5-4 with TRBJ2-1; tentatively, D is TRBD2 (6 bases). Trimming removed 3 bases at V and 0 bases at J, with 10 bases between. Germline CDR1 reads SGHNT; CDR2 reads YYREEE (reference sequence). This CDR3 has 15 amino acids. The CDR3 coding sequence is TGTGCCAGCAGCTCCTCTAGCGTCTCCTACAATGAGCAGTTCTTC. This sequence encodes CASSSSSVSYNEQFF.

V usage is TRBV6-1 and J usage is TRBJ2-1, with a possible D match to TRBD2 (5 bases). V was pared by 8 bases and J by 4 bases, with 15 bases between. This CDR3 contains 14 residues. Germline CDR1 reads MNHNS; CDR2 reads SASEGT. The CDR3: CASGQDLVYNEQFF. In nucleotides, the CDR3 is TGTGCCAGCGGCCAGGACTTGGTTTACAATGAGCAGTTCTTC.

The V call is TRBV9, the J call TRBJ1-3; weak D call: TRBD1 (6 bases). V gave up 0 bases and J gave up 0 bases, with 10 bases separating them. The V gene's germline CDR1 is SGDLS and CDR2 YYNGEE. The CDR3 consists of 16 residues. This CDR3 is CASSVVGQSSGNTIYF. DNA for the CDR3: TGTGCCAGCAGCGTAGTAGGACAGAGCTCTGGAAACACCATATATTTT. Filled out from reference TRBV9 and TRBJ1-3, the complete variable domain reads DSGVTQTPKHLITATGQRVTLRCSPRSGDLSVYWYQQSLDQGLQFLIQYYNGEERAKGNILERFSAQQFPDLHSELNLSSLELGDSALYFCASSVVGQSSGNTIYFGEGSWLTVV.

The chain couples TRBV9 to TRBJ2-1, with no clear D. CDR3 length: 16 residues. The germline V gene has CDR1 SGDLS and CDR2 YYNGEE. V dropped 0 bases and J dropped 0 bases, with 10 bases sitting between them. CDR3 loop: CASSVAGQISYNEQFF. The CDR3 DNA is TGTGCCAGCAGCGTAGCTGGGCAGATCTCCTACAATGAGCAGTTCTTC.

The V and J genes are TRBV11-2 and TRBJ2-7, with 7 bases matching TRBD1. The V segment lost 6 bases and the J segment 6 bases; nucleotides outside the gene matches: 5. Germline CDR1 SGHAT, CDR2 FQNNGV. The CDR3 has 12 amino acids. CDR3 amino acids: CASRHRGGEQYF. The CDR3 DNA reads TGTGCCAGCAGACACAGGGGCGGCGAGCAGTACTTC.

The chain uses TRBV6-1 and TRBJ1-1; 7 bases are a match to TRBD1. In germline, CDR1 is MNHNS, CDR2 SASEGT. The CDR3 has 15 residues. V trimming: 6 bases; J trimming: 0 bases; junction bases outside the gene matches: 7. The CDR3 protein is CASSKGANMNTEAFF. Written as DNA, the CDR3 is TGTGCCAGCAGCAAGGGGGCGAACATGAACACTGAAGCTTTCTTT.